The sequence of this T cell receptor beta chain was determined in a study of OX40 agonist ivuxolimab in advanced cancers. As for the study more broadly: Ivuxolimab was a fully human IgG2 agonistic monoclonal antibody targeting the costimulatory receptor OX40 (CD134). Intravenous ivuxolimab was administered to patients every 2 weeks at six dose levels: 0.01, 0.1, 0.3, 1.5, 3 and 10 mg/kg. Of the approximately 54 dose-escalation patients, hepatocellular carcinoma was present in approximately 20, melanoma in about 15, renal cell carcinoma in 9 and head and neck cancer in 9. In the dose-escalation cohort, around 80% of patients were male, and the mean age was roughly 60 years with a range of roughly 20 to 79. Prior anti-PD-1, anti-PD-L1 or anti-CTLA-4 therapy was permitted, and 40% of dose-escalation patients had received checkpoint inhibitors. Partial responses occurred in three dose-escalation patients: two with cutaneous melanoma and one with hepatocellular carcinoma. Peripheral TCRbeta sequencing was intended to test whether TCR sequence diversity was altered and clonal T-cell expansion was caused by ivuxolimab. The paper describes the monotherapy dose-escalation part (N of about 50 patients) of the phase I trial of ivuxolimab. Study-wide conclusions, independent of this receptor: Partial responders in the 0.1-3.0 mg/kg groups had among the lowest normalized peripheral clonal expansion, especially among CD8+ T cells. Low levels of normalized T-cell clonal expansion were also seen in some patients who did not respond. At doses from 0.1 to 3.0 mg/kg, clonal expansion was seen in both CD4+ and CD8+ blood T cells between baseline and week 6. After ivuxolimab, expanded clones were on average more numerous among CD8+ T cells than among CD4+ T cells. Which antigens the clonally expanded peripheral T cells were specific for was not determined.

On this clone itself: Its antigen remains undetermined. Its ends do not fully match the called genes, so a read error is possible. Other DNA sequences of this sample code for an identical CDR3.

The trial excluded patients who had a history of autoimmune disease or who were on systemic immunosuppression. Peripheral blood for TCR sequencing was drawn from every dose cohort at baseline, at cycle 4 day 1 and at cycle 7 day 1. Samples were obtained from an open-label, multicenter, first-in-human phase I dose-escalation trial of ivuxolimab. Adults with locally advanced or metastatic melanoma, renal cell, hepatocellular, or head and neck squamous cell carcinoma were enrolled in the trial. Before TCR sequencing, CD4+ and CD8+ T cells were separately sorted from peripheral blood. Genomic DNA was isolated from the sorted cells so that the TCRbeta CDR3 region could be sequenced. TCRbeta CDR3 regions were sequenced using the immunoSEQ Assay. Entries here come from immuneACCESS through TCRdb and include only in-frame sequences with V and J called. Some clones fail to appear in such tables; in the studies checked, an unresolved V gene covers under half of the shortfall, and the cause of the remainder is unknown. Counted in this sample were roughly 34,000 clones; 82% of them appeared once. The top ten clones comprise over 2.5% of the sample.

From the germline V gene, CDR1 is SNHLY and CDR2 is FYNNEI. Measured from the cysteine to the phenylalanine, the CDR3 is 11 residues long. CDR3 DNA is the only sequence kept; it has 33 bases, read in frame from the first base. This receptor was obtained from an adult with an advanced solid tumor such as melanoma, head and neck, liver or kidney cancer. Material: CD4+ or CD8+ T cells sorted from blood, obtained in a trial of the OX40 agonist ivuxolimab. The rearranged chain carries TRBV2 and TRBJ2-4, with no confidently assigned D gene. The CDR3 here reads CASSEASIQYF. The nucleotide sequence is TGCGCCAGCAGTGAAGCGAGCATTCAGTACTTC. The full variable domain, completed from the reference TRBV2 and TRBJ2-4 proteins outside the CDR3, reads EPEVTQTPSHQVTQMGQEVILRCVPISNHLYFYWYRQILGQKVEFLVSFYNNEISEKSEIFDDQFSVERPDGSNFTLKIRSTKLEDSAMYFCASSEASIQYFGAGTRLSVL.